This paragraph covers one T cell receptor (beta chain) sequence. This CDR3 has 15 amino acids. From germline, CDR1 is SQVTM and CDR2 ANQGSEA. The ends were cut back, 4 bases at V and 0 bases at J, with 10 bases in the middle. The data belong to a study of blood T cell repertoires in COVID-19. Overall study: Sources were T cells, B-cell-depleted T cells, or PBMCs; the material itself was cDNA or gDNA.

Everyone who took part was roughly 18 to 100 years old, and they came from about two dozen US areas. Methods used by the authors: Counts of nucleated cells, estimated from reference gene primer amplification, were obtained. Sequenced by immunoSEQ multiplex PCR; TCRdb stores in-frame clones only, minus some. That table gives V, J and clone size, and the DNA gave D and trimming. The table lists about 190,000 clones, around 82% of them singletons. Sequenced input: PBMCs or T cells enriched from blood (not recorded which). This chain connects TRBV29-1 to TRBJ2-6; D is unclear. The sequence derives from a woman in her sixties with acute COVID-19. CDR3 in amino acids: CSVVAAYSGANVLTF. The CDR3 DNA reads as TGCAGCGTTGTGGCGGCCTACTCTGGGGCCAACGTCCTGACTTTC.